Listed below are T cell receptor beta chains from one sample, sequenced in a study of shared clonotypes between healthy human individuals. The table came from immunoSEQ multiplex PCR; TCRdb's copy has only in-frame clones and leaves some out. The data contain about 2.4 million clones, approximately 94% of them singletons. The sequenced sample consisted of naive CD4+ T cells sorted from blood. The source is a man between 18 and 29 years old in good health. Both conserved end residues are part of each CDR3. D genes are given only for firm matches. Clone size, where shown, is once, few, many, or a class for clones that have expanded.

clone_size: -; j_call: TRBJ1-2; d_call: -; v_call: TRBV27; cdr3_aa: CASSLSVGGVYGYTF; cdr3_nt: TGTGCCAGCAGTTTATCGGTTGGGGGGGTCTATGGCTACACCTTC
clone_size: -; j_call: TRBJ2-7; d_call: -; v_call: TRBV6-5; cdr3_aa: CASSYRRERPGEQYF; cdr3_nt: TGTGCCAGCAGTTACAGACGTGAGCGACCCGGCGAGCAGTACTTC
clone_size: -; j_call: TRBJ2-4; d_call: TRBD2; v_call: TRBV5-4; cdr3_aa: CASSPRLAGGPNIQYF; cdr3_nt: TGTGCCAGCAGCCCGCGACTAGCGGGGGGGCCAAACATTCAGTACTTC
clone_size: -; j_call: TRBJ2-2; d_call: TRBD1; v_call: TRBV5-1; cdr3_aa: CASSLQGAMNTGELFF; cdr3_nt: TGCGCCAGCAGCTTACAGGGGGCGATGAACACCGGGGAGCTGTTTTTT
clone_size: -; j_call: TRBJ1-4; d_call: -; v_call: TRBV4-2; cdr3_aa: CASSQDSTNEKLFF; cdr3_nt: TGTGCCAGCAGCCAAGATTCAACTAATGAAAAACTGTTTTTT
clone_size: -; j_call: TRBJ1-1; d_call: -; v_call: TRBV7-2; cdr3_aa: CASSPRLRGHAEAFF; cdr3_nt: TGTGCCAGCAGCCCCCGGTTAAGGGGTCACGCTGAAGCTTTCTTT
clone_size: -; j_call: TRBJ1-2; d_call: -; v_call: TRBV18; cdr3_aa: CASSPDRGYGYTF; cdr3_nt: TGTGCCAGCTCACCAGACCGGGGCTATGGCTACACCTTC
clone_size: -; j_call: TRBJ2-1; d_call: TRBD1; v_call: TRBV7-7; cdr3_aa: CASSPGTGHNEQFF; cdr3_nt: TGTGCTAGCAGCCCCGGGACAGGGCACAATGAGCAGTTCTTC
clone_size: -; j_call: TRBJ2-7; d_call: TRBD1; v_call: TRBV2; cdr3_aa: CASSPRTGPYEQYF; cdr3_nt: TGTGCCAGCAGTCCCCGGACAGGCCCCTACGAGCAGTACTTC
clone_size: -; j_call: TRBJ1-2; d_call: -; v_call: TRBV6-5; cdr3_aa: CASSKDRSNYGYTF; cdr3_nt: TGTGCCAGCAGTAAGGACAGATCGAACTATGGCTACACCTTC
clone_size: -; j_call: TRBJ1-1; d_call: TRBD1; v_call: TRBV10-3; cdr3_aa: CAIRTGLDTEAFF; cdr3_nt: TGTGCCATCCGGACAGGGTTGGACACTGAAGCTTTCTTT
clone_size: -; j_call: TRBJ2-7; d_call: -; v_call: TRBV5-1; cdr3_aa: CASTSEPTTYEQYF; cdr3_nt: TGCGCCAGCACCTCTGAGCCCACAACCTACGAGCAGTACTTC
clone_size: -; j_call: TRBJ2-3; d_call: TRBD1; v_call: TRBV11-2; cdr3_aa: CASSLVGQVDTQYF; cdr3_nt: TGTGCCAGCAGCTTAGTGGGACAGGTAGATACGCAGTATTTT
clone_size: -; j_call: TRBJ1-5; d_call: TRBD1; v_call: TRBV4-1; cdr3_aa: CASSQEGGTGGNQPQHF; cdr3_nt: TGCGCCAGCAGCCAAGAAGGGGGGACAGGCGGTAATCAGCCCCAGCATTTT
clone_size: -; j_call: TRBJ2-7; d_call: -; v_call: TRBV11-3; cdr3_aa: CASSSLPWGLTYEQYF; cdr3_nt: TGTGCCAGCAGCTCCCTCCCTTGGGGACTTACCTACGAGCAGTACTTC
clone_size: -; j_call: TRBJ2-7; d_call: -; v_call: TRBV29-1; cdr3_aa: CSVGDGTYEQYF; cdr3_nt: TGCAGCGTTGGGGACGGCACCTACGAGCAGTACTTC
clone_size: -; j_call: TRBJ2-7; d_call: -; v_call: TRBV19; cdr3_aa: CASSIDHRNYEQYF; cdr3_nt: TGTGCCAGTAGTATAGATCACCGCAACTACGAGCAGTACTTC
clone_size: -; j_call: TRBJ2-2; d_call: -; v_call: TRBV7-7; cdr3_aa: CASSSGLFSGELFF; cdr3_nt: TGTGCTAGCAGCTCGGGACTCTTTAGCGGGGAGCTGTTTTTT
clone_size: -; j_call: TRBJ2-2; d_call: TRBD1; v_call: TRBV5-4; cdr3_aa: CASGLGQVNTGELFF; cdr3_nt: TGTGCCAGCGGACTTGGACAGGTGAACACCGGGGAGCTGTTTTTT
clone_size: -; j_call: TRBJ1-1; d_call: -; v_call: TRBV15; cdr3_aa: CATSRLSKGVNTEAFF; cdr3_nt: TGTGCCACCAGCAGGCTGAGCAAGGGGGTAAACACTGAAGCTTTCTTT
clone_size: -; j_call: TRBJ2-1; d_call: TRBD2; v_call: TRBV9; cdr3_aa: CASSGGTSENNEQFF; cdr3_nt: TGTGCCAGCAGCGGGGGGACTAGCGAAAACAATGAGCAGTTCTTC
clone_size: -; j_call: TRBJ2-3; d_call: -; v_call: TRBV29-1; cdr3_aa: CSVEASDSSTDTQYF; cdr3_nt: TGCAGCGTTGAGGCATCCGACAGTAGCACAGATACGCAGTATTTT
clone_size: -; j_call: TRBJ2-3; d_call: -; v_call: TRBV19; cdr3_aa: CASRQGGTDTQYF; cdr3_nt: TGTGCCAGTCGGCAGGGCGGGACAGATACGCAGTATTTT
clone_size: -; j_call: TRBJ1-2; d_call: -; v_call: TRBV15; cdr3_aa: CATSRDTQGSYGYTF; cdr3_nt: TGTGCCACCAGCAGAGATACTCAGGGTAGCTATGGCTACACCTTC
clone_size: -; j_call: TRBJ2-7; d_call: TRBD1; v_call: TRBV5-4; cdr3_aa: CASSLGQGSGEQYF; cdr3_nt: TGTGCCAGCAGCTTGGGACAGGGGTCGGGCGAGCAGTACTTC
clone_size: -; j_call: TRBJ2-1; d_call: TRBD2; v_call: TRBV7-9; cdr3_aa: CASSSGTSGGAVDEQFF; cdr3_nt: TGTGCCAGCAGCTCCGGGACTAGCGGGGGGGCCGTTGATGAGCAGTTCTTC
clone_size: -; j_call: TRBJ1-2; d_call: -; v_call: TRBV5-1; cdr3_aa: CASSLRGGGYTF; cdr3_nt: TGCGCCAGCAGCTTGCGGGGGGGCGGCTACACCTTC
clone_size: once; j_call: TRBJ2-3; d_call: -; v_call: TRBV30; cdr3_aa: CAWTVFAGPDTQYF; cdr3_nt: TGTGCCTGGACGGTTTTTGCGGGGCCAGATACGCAGTATTTT
clone_size: -; j_call: TRBJ1-2; d_call: -; v_call: TRBV6-1; cdr3_aa: CASSLQGNAYGYTF; cdr3_nt: TGTGCCAGCAGCTTACAGGGCAACGCCTATGGCTACACCTTC
clone_size: -; j_call: TRBJ1-2; d_call: -; v_call: TRBV2; cdr3_aa: CASSDFRVSGYTF; cdr3_nt: TGTGCCAGCAGTGACTTCAGGGTGTCAGGCTACACCTTC
clone_size: -; j_call: TRBJ2-4; d_call: -; v_call: TRBV5-1; cdr3_aa: CASSLVAGSDIQYF; cdr3_nt: TGCGCCAGCAGCTTGGTTGCGGGATCAGACATTCAGTACTTC
clone_size: -; j_call: TRBJ1-2; d_call: -; v_call: TRBV7-2; cdr3_aa: CASSLVAFQGSNYGYTF; cdr3_nt: TGTGCCAGCAGCTTAGTTGCTTTTCAGGGGTCAAACTATGGCTACACCTTC
clone_size: once; j_call: TRBJ2-3; d_call: -; v_call: TRBV2; cdr3_aa: CASSGTVGDTQYF; cdr3_nt: TGTGCCAGCAGTGGGACCGTGGGAGATACGCAGTATTTT
clone_size: -; j_call: TRBJ2-1; d_call: TRBD1; v_call: TRBV5-6; cdr3_aa: CASSGGQGLVNEQFF; cdr3_nt: TGTGCCAGCAGCGGAGGACAGGGTTTGGTCAATGAGCAGTTCTTC
clone_size: -; j_call: TRBJ1-4; d_call: -; v_call: TRBV6-1; cdr3_aa: CASSESLNVNEKLFF; cdr3_nt: TGTGCCAGCAGTGAATCCTTAAACGTTAATGAAAAACTGTTTTTT
clone_size: -; j_call: TRBJ2-5; d_call: -; v_call: TRBV14; cdr3_aa: CASSQDIAGRETQYF; cdr3_nt: TGTGCCAGCAGCCAAGACATTGCAGGGAGGGAGACCCAGTACTTC
clone_size: -; j_call: TRBJ1-6; d_call: TRBD1; v_call: TRBV2; cdr3_aa: CASRLETGTNSPLHF; cdr3_nt: TGTGCCAGCAGACTTGAGACAGGGACTAATTCACCCCTCCACTTT
clone_size: -; j_call: TRBJ1-5; d_call: -; v_call: TRBV18; cdr3_aa: CASSPDQTRNQPQHF; cdr3_nt: TGTGCCAGCTCACCCGACCAGACTCGCAATCAGCCCCAGCATTTT
clone_size: -; j_call: TRBJ2-5; d_call: -; v_call: TRBV2; cdr3_aa: CASTPRGQGEQYF; cdr3_nt: TGTGCCAGCACCCCTCGAGGACAAGGGGAGCAGTACTTC
clone_size: few; j_call: TRBJ1-2; d_call: -; v_call: TRBV29-1; cdr3_aa: CSVEDVGGYTF; cdr3_nt: TGCAGCGTTGAAGACGTCGGGGGCTACACCTTC
clone_size: -; j_call: TRBJ2-7; d_call: TRBD2; v_call: TRBV2; cdr3_aa: CASSESSGRIYEQYF; cdr3_nt: TGTGCCAGCAGTGAATCGAGCGGGAGAATTTACGAGCAGTACTTC
clone_size: -; j_call: TRBJ2-1; d_call: -; v_call: TRBV5-1; cdr3_aa: CASSLGPKQFF; cdr3_nt: TGCGCCAGCAGCTTAGGGCCCAAGCAGTTCTTC
clone_size: -; j_call: TRBJ1-1; d_call: -; v_call: TRBV10-3; cdr3_aa: CAISESGGTEAFF; cdr3_nt: TGTGCCATCAGTGAATCGGGTGGGACTGAAGCTTTCTTT
clone_size: -; j_call: TRBJ2-5; d_call: -; v_call: TRBV20-1; cdr3_aa: CSALDQETQYF; cdr3_nt: TGCAGTGCTTTGGACCAAGAGACCCAGTACTTC
clone_size: -; j_call: TRBJ2-3; d_call: -; v_call: TRBV7-2; cdr3_aa: CASSLAASFSDTQYF; cdr3_nt: TGTGCCAGCAGCTTAGCCGCCTCCTTCTCAGATACGCAGTATTTT
clone_size: -; j_call: TRBJ2-1; d_call: -; v_call: TRBV21-1; cdr3_aa: CASSNNISGSGSLYNEQFF; cdr3_nt: TGTGCCAGCAGCAATAATATTTCGGGTAGCGGGAGTCTCTACAATGAGCAGTTCTTC
clone_size: -; j_call: TRBJ2-3; d_call: TRBD2; v_call: TRBV7-9; cdr3_aa: CASSPWTSGNTDTQYF; cdr3_nt: TGTGCCAGCAGCCCTTGGACTAGCGGCAACACAGATACGCAGTATTTT
clone_size: -; j_call: TRBJ2-5; d_call: TRBD2; v_call: TRBV5-1; cdr3_aa: CASSLGALGGSGGQETQYF; cdr3_nt: TGCGCCAGCAGCTTGGGCGCCCTGGGTGGAAGCGGGGGCCAAGAGACCCAGTACTTC
clone_size: -; j_call: TRBJ1-5; d_call: -; v_call: TRBV5-8; cdr3_aa: CASSPDRSQPQHF; cdr3_nt: TGTGCCAGCAGCCCGGACAGAAGTCAGCCCCAGCATTTT
clone_size: -; j_call: TRBJ1-2; d_call: -; v_call: TRBV10-3; cdr3_aa: CAISVDIYGYTF; cdr3_nt: TGTGCCATCAGTGTAGACATCTATGGCTACACCTTC